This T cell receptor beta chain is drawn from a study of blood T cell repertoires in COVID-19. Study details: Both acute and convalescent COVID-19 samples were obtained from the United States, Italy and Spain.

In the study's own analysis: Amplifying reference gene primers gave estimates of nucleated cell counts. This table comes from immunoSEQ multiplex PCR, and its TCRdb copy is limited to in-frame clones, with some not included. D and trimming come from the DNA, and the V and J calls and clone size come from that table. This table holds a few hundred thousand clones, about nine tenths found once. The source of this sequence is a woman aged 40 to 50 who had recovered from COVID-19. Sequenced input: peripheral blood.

The CDR3 sequence is CASNRGDEETQYF. Here the CDR3 DNA reads TGTGCCAGCAACCGGGGGGACGAAGAGACCCAGTACTTC. The chain recombines TRBV12-3 or TRBV12-4 with TRBJ2-5; 7 bases line up with TRBD2. The CDR3 sequence is 13 residues long. Trimming cost V 7 bases and J 3 bases; bases outside gene matches: 5.